The T cell receptor (beta chain) under discussion was sequenced for a study of blood T cell repertoires in COVID-19. Across the whole study: T cells, B-cell-depleted T cells, or PBMCs provided the cDNA or gDNA that served as material.

The assay was immunoSEQ multiplex PCR, and TCRdb's table has in-frame clones only and misses some. The data show 450,000 to 500,000 clones, around 90% seen once. The V end was cut by 3 bases, the J end by 7 bases, with 6 bases between. The CDR3 totals 11 residues. Per germline, CDR1 SGHTA and CDR2 FQGNSA. All recovered Cohort 3 donors got two negative PCRs, got clearance, or saw symptom resolution. Sequencing was carried out using PBMCs or T cells enriched from blood (not recorded which). This clonotype was sampled from a woman between 18 and 29 years old who had recovered from COVID-19. The V gene is TRBV7-2, the J gene TRBJ1-2; TRBD1 is a possible D gene (5 bases). The DNA for the CDR3 is TGTGCCAGCAGCTTCAGGGCTGGCTACACCTTC. It translates to CASSFRAGYTF.